The 13 T cell receptor beta chains below all came from one sample that was sequenced in a study of T cells in Graves' hyperthyroidism and ophthalmopathy. Amplification of TCR beta CDR3 regions was performed using RNA transcripts as template. The HTBI primer set drove a first-round RT-PCR of the TCR CDR3. TCRdb re-called the multiplex PCR reads with MiXCR, one entry per CDR3 protein. The table shows some 600,000 distinct CDR3 sequences, with 14% occurring only once. The sample was blood. These receptors were taken from a woman aged 25 to 39 with Graves' hyperthyroidism that later progressed to Graves' ophthalmopathy.

This clonotype occurred many times. The rearrangement links TRBV28 to TRBJ1-1; D is uncertain. Per the germline V gene, CDR1 is MDHEN and CDR2 is SYDVKM. Trimming cost V 7 bases and J 11 bases, with 11 bases left between them. CDR3 length equals 10 residues. Here the CDR3 reads CASMRVAAFF. CDR3 bases: TGTGCCAGCATGCGGGTCGCGGCTTTCTTT.

The CDR3 DNA reads as TGTGCCAGCTCAACAGGGACAGGCCTTCTCTATGGCTACACCTTC. Translating gives CASSTGTGLLYGYTF. The V gene is TRBV18, the J gene TRBJ1-2; 8 bases line up with TRBD1. J was trimmed by 4 bases and V by 5 bases; bases with no gene match: 9. The germline V gene has CDR1 KGHSH and CDR2 LQKENI. The CDR3 extends over 15 amino acids.

This clonotype has a count of ten or more. The chain uses TRBV20-1 and TRBJ1-1; D is possibly TRBD1 (6 bases). Germline CDR1 reads DFQATT; CDR2 reads SNEGSKA (reference sequence). This CDR3 has 15 amino acids. The V and J ends lost 0 bases and 3 bases respectively, with 14 bases between them. CDR3 nucleotides: TGCAGTGCTAGAGATGGGGGCCGCTGGGACACTGAAGCTTTCTTT. As protein: CSARDGGRWDTEAFF.

In its sample, this clonotype was seen many times. This sequence joins TRBV19 and TRBJ2-5; D not certain. Trimming took 4 bases from V and 1 from J, leaving 7 bases between them. This CDR3 is 13 amino acids long. Germline CDR1 is LNHDA and CDR2 is SQIVND (reference sequence). CDR3 DNA sequence: TGTGCCAGTAGTAGGGCTCGCCAAGAGACCCAGTACTTC. It translates to CASSRARQETQYF.

This clonotype was observed at least ten times. This chain links TRBV24-1 with TRBJ2-5; 8 nucleotides align to TRBD2. Germline loops: CDR1 KGHDR, CDR2 SFDVKD. V was pared by 10 bases and J by 2 bases, with 11 bases of the junction left unmatched. The CDR3 sequence is 15 residues long. CDR3 region: CATGRRTSSQETQYF. The CDR3 nucleotides read TGTGCCACAGGGCGAAGGACTAGCTCGCAAGAGACCCAGTACTTC.

This clonotype was detected many times. This rearrangement joins TRBV12-3 or TRBV12-4 to TRBJ1-5; a weak D match, TRBD1 (6 bases). Trimming shortened V by 5 bases and J by 7 bases, and 15 bases separated the two germline ends. The CDR3 spans 14 residues. CDR3 sequence reads: CASSTTGRGQPQHF. Here the CDR3 DNA reads TGTGCCAGCAGTACAACAGGGAGGGGACAGCCCCAGCATTTT.

The rearrangement uses TRBV4-2 and TRBJ2-7, with TRBD2 matching 13 bases. Per germline, CDR1 LGHNA and CDR2 YNFKEQ. The CDR3 totals 17 residues. The V and J ends lost 8 bases and 5 bases, in that order; junction bases with no gene match: 15. CDR3 sequence reads: CASSPTELAGGPHEQYF. In nucleotides, the CDR3 is TGTGCCAGCTCCCCCACCGAACTAGCGGGAGGGCCCCACGAGCAGTACTTC.

This clonotype was seen many times. The chain combines TRBV10-3 with TRBJ1-1; 8 positions agree with TRBD1. Germline V gene data show CDR1 as ENHRY and CDR2 as SYGVKD. The ends lost 3 bases at V and 3 bases at J; junction bases unmatched: 6. CDR3 length: 15 residues. CDR3 residues: CAISESQGADTEAFF. The CDR3 DNA reads as TGTGCCATCAGTGAATCCCAGGGGGCTGACACTGAAGCTTTCTTT.

This clonotype came up many times. This sequence joins TRBV6-2 or TRBV6-3 and TRBJ2-7; 8 positions agree with TRBD2. Germline loops: CDR1 MNHEY, CDR2 SVGEGT. V lost 5 bases to trimming and J lost 0 bases; unmatched junction nucleotides: 3. The CDR3 sequence is 14 residues long. The CDR3 sequence: CASSIGLASYEQYF. As DNA, the CDR3 is TGTGCCAGCAGTATTGGACTAGCCTCCTACGAGCAGTACTTC.

There are many counts of this clonotype. This sequence joins TRBV28 and TRBJ1-5, with D unclear. The CDR3 loop spans 15 amino acids. Trimming cost V 2 bases and J 5 bases, with 13 bases left between them. CDR1 is MDHEN, CDR2 SYDVKM, per germline. CDR3 region: CASSLLGDMDQPQHF. CDR3 sequence (DNA): TGTGCCAGCAGTTTACTTGGGGATATGGATCAGCCCCAGCATTTT.

This clonotype showed up many times. The J gene is TRBJ2-7, the V gene TRBV27; TRBD2 matches at 11 bases. V was pared by 4 bases and J by 0 bases, with 2 bases of the junction left unmatched. Germline lookup yields CDR1 MNHEY and CDR2 SMNVEV (reference sequence). The CDR3 spans 15 residues. The CDR3 nucleotides are TGTGCCAGCAGTTCCGGACTAGCGGGCTCCTACGAGCAGTACTTC. It yields the protein CASSSGLAGSYEQYF.

This clonotype was picked up a small number of times. As DNA, the CDR3 is TGTGCCAGCAGTTTGTTCGCACTCGGGTATGGCTACACCTTC. This translates into CASSLFALGYGYTF. The V call is TRBV28, the J call TRBJ1-2; the D is unclear. The V and J ends lost 3 bases and 5 bases respectively, with 13 bases between them. CDR1 MDHEN and CDR2 SYDVKM come from the germline V gene. The length of the CDR3 is 14 residues.

This clonotype was detected only a few times. The genes are TRBV5-1 and TRBJ2-3; 9 bases align to TRBD2. Germline CDR1 and CDR2: SGHRS and YFSETQ. This CDR3 spans 17 amino acids. J was trimmed by 2 bases and V by 4 bases; bases with no gene match: 11. The CDR3 bases are TGCGCCAGCAGCCTTAATTTCCTAGCGGGAACCACAGATACGCAGTATTTT. As protein: CASSLNFLAGTTDTQYF.